Below, 13 T cell receptor beta chains from the same sample are listed, as sequenced in a study of PD-L1 blockade in urothelial cancer. Time point reported: pretreatment peripheral blood. This table comes from immunoSEQ multiplex PCR, and its TCRdb copy is limited to in-frame clones, with some not included. Altogether 95,000 to 100,000 clones are present, around 86% being singletons, with the ten largest covering about 2%. The specimen comprised PBMCs, sampled around atezolizumab (anti-PD-L1) treatment. The receptor set was obtained from a man aged 55 to 70 with urothelial cancer.

The chain recombines TRBV29-1 with TRBJ2-7, with 7 bases fitting TRBD2. Germline loops: CDR1 SQVTM, CDR2 ANQGSEA. This CDR3 has 14 residues. The ends lost 3 bases at V and 2 bases at J; junction bases unmatched: 7. CDR3 amino acids: CSVESSGYTYEQYF. CDR3 DNA sequence: TGCAGCGTTGAGAGTAGCGGGTACACCTACGAGCAGTACTTC.

The rearrangement uses TRBV2 and TRBJ2-2; the D gene is possibly TRBD1 (6 bases). Germline V gene data show CDR1 as SNHLY and CDR2 as FYNNEI. V dropped 10 bases and J dropped 6 bases, with 21 bases sitting between them. The CDR3 runs to 15 residues. CDR3 sequence reads: CATSLGAFLSGELFF. For the CDR3, the DNA is TGTGCCACTTCTTTGGGGGCGTTTTTATCCGGGGAGCTGTTTTTT.

The J gene is TRBJ2-3, the V gene TRBV5-1, with a weak D call TRBD1 (5 bases). V lost 4 bases and J 1 base, leaving 7 bases between the germline ends. This CDR3 contains 13 residues. Looked up from germline, CDR1 is SGHRS and CDR2 is YFSETQ. The CDR3 DNA reads TGCGCCAGCAGCATACAGGGCACAGATACGCAGTATTTT. It is translated as CASSIQGTDTQYF.

The chain carries TRBV19 and TRBJ2-5, with TRBD2 matching 11 bases. CDR3 length equals 17 residues. Germline lookup yields CDR1 LNHDA and CDR2 SQIVND (reference sequence). V lost 7 bases and J lost 5; bases outside the gene matches: 15. CDR3 in amino acids: CASTAQGLAGFRETQYF. CDR3 DNA: TGTGCCAGTACTGCGCAAGGACTAGCGGGCTTCCGGGAGACCCAGTACTTC.

V gene TRBV10-3 combines with J gene TRBJ2-3; 10 bases match TRBD2. V dropped 10 bases and J dropped 6; count of bases not matched to a gene: 10. Germline assignment: CDR1 ENHRY and CDR2 SYGVKD. This CDR3 has 14 residues. CDR3 loop: CATGLAVLADTQYF. The CDR3 nucleotides are TGTGCCACCGGACTAGCGGTACTCGCGGATACGCAGTATTTT.

This chain uses TRBV29-1 with TRBJ2-1; 11 bases map to TRBD2. J was trimmed by 12 bases and V by 3 bases; bases with no gene match: 7. This CDR3 has 13 residues. Germline lookup yields CDR1 SQVTM and CDR2 ANQGSEA. The CDR3 loop is CSVEGLADKAQFF. CDR3 nucleotide sequence: TGCAGCGTTGAGGGACTAGCGGACAAGGCGCAGTTCTTC.

This chain uses TRBV5-1 with TRBJ2-3; 8 nucleotides agree with TRBD2. V shed 5 bases, J shed 2 bases, and the junction held 4 bases outside the gene matches. CDR1 SGHRS and CDR2 YFSETQ come from the germline V gene. This CDR3 has 14 residues. In DNA form, the CDR3 reads TGCGCCAGCAGTGCGGGGGGCCCCACAGATACGCAGTATTTT. It yields the protein CASSAGGPTDTQYF.

This clone was observed a handful of times. The chain employs TRBV7-2 and TRBJ1-5; the match to TRBD1 covers 11 bases. The CDR3 extends over 15 amino acids. The V segment lost 5 bases and the J segment 7 bases; nucleotides outside the gene matches: 7. CDR1 and CDR2 from the germline V gene are SGHTA and FQGNSA. The CDR3 DNA follows: TGTGCCAGCAGCCGAGGACAGGGGGCGGACCAGCCCCAGCATTTT. It is translated as CASSRGQGADQPQHF.

The genes are TRBV6-1 and TRBJ1-2, with 10 bases fitting TRBD1. The CDR3 sequence is 13 residues long. CDR1 is MNHNS, CDR2 SASEGT, per germline. After removal of 11 bases from V and 8 bases from J, the junction contained 11 bases not matched to a gene. CDR3 protein: CAGSIGTGEGYTF. The CDR3, as DNA: TGTGCCGGGTCGATAGGGACAGGGGAGGGCTACACCTTC.

The rearrangement links TRBV15 to TRBJ1-5; maybe TRBD1 (5 bases). V gave up 0 bases and J gave up 4 bases, with 10 bases separating them. Germline V gives CDR1 LNHNV, CDR2 YYDKDF (reference sequence). The CDR3 runs 15 residues. CDR3 amino acids: CATSRDMTENQPQHF. CDR3 nucleotides: TGTGCCACCAGCAGAGATATGACAGAGAATCAGCCCCAGCATTTT.

DNA of the CDR3: TGTGCCAGCAGCCCCGGACAGGGGGCAACAGGAAACACCATATATTTT. Its translation: CASSPGQGATGNTIYF. The rearrangement uses TRBV9 and TRBJ1-3; 11 bases are a match to TRBD1. Germline CDR1 and CDR2: SGDLS and YYNGEE. V was clipped by 4 bases and J by 4 bases; unmatched bases: 7. This CDR3 has 16 amino acids. Complete variable domain (other parts from reference TRBV9 and TRBJ1-3): DSGVTQTPKHLITATGQRVTLRCSPRSGDLSVYWYQQSLDQGLQFLIQYYNGEERAKGNILERFSAQQFPDLHSELNLSSLELGDSALYFCASSPGQGATGNTIYFGEGSWLTVV.

This clone was seen only a few times. This rearrangement joins TRBV10-3 to TRBJ1-2; the match to TRBD1 covers 7 bases. This CDR3 comprises 16 residues. Unmatched junction bases numbered 16, after V lost 4 bases and J lost 8 bases. CDR1 and CDR2 from the germline V gene are ENHRY and SYGVKD. CDR3 region: CAISGSDRAGFGGYTF. Written as DNA, the CDR3 is TGTGCCATCAGTGGCTCAGACAGGGCCGGCTTCGGGGGCTACACCTTC.

V and J are TRBV13 and TRBJ2-5, with TRBD2 as a possible D gene (6 bases). Deletions cut 2 bases from V and 4 bases from J, with 8 bases between. The CDR3 is 13 amino acids. Looked up from germline, CDR1 is PRHDT and CDR2 is FYEKMQ (reference sequence). This CDR3 is CASSLRRAETQYF. CDR3 bases: TGTGCCAGCAGCTTAAGGAGGGCAGAGACCCAGTACTTC.